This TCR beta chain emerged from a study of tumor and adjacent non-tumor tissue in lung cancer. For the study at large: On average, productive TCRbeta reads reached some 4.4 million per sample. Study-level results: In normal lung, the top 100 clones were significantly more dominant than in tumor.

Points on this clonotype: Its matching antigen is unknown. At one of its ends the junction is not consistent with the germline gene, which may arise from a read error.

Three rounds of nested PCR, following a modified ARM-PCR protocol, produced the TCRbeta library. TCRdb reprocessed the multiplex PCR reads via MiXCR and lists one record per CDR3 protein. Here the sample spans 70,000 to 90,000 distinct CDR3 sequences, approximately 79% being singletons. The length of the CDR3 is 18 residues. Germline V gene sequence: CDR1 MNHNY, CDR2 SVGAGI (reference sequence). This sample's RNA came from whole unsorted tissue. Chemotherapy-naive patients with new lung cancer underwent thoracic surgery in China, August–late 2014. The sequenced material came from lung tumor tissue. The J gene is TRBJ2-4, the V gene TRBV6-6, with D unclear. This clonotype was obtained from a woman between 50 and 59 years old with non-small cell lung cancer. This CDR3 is CGSSYGSTDGSTKNIQYF. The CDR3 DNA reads TGTGGCAGCAGTTACGGTTCCACGGACGGTTCTACCAAAAACATTCAGTACTTC.